The 2 T cell receptor beta chains listed next were all sequenced from one sample in a study of OX40 agonist ivuxolimab in advanced cancers. Generated by immunoSEQ multiplex PCR, the TCRdb table keeps only in-frame clones and is missing some. The data hold around 60,000 clones, with roughly 86% observed a single time. The sample consisted of CD4+ or CD8+ T cells sorted from blood, taken in a trial of the OX40 agonist ivuxolimab. Receptors were obtained from an adult with an advanced solid tumor such as melanoma, head and neck, liver or kidney cancer.

V and J are TRBV14 and TRBJ2-7; 7 bases agree with TRBD2. After removal of 4 bases from V and 2 bases from J, the junction contained 11 bases not matched to a gene. The V gene's germline CDR1 is SGHDN and CDR2 FVKESK. CDR3 size: 16 residues. The CDR3 nucleotides are TGTGCCAGCAGCCCAGAGAGACGGGAGGCAACCTACGAGCAGTACTTC. This encodes CASSPERREATYEQYF. Using reference TRBV14 and TRBJ2-7 for the parts outside the CDR3, the full variable domain is EAGVTQFPSHSVIEKGQTVTLRCDPISGHDNLYWYRRVMGKEIKFLLHFVKESKQDESGMPNNRFLAERTGGTYSTLKVQPAELEDSGVYFCASSPERREATYEQYFGPGTRLTVT.

J is TRBJ1-5 and V is TRBV18, with D possibly being TRBD1 (5 bases). The V end lost 6 bases, the J end lost 5 bases, and 14 bases lay between the germline ends. The germline V gene encodes CDR1 KGHSH and CDR2 LQKENI. This CDR3 contains 14 residues. This CDR3 reads CASSPGGVDQPQHF. CDR3 DNA: TGTGCCAGCTCGCCCGGGGGGGTTGATCAGCCCCAGCATTTT.